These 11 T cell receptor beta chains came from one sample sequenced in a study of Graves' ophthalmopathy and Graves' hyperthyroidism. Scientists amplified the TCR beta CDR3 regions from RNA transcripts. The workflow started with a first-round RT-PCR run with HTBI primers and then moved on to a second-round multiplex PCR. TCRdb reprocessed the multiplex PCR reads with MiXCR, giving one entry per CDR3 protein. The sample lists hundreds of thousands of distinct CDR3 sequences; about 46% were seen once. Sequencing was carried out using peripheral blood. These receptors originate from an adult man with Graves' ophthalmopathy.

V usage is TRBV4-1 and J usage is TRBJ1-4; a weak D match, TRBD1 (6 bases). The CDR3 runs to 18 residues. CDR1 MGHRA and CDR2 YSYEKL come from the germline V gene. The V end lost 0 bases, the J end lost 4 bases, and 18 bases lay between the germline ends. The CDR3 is CASSQDKWGQGGNEKLFF. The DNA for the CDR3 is TGCGCCAGCAGCCAAGATAAGTGGGGGCAAGGTGGTAATGAAAAACTGTTTTTT.

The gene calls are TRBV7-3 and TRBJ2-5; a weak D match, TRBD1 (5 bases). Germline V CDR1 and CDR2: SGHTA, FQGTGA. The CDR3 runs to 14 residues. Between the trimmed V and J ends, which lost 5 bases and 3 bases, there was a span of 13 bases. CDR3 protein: CASSPFGREETQYF. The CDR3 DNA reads TGTGCCAGCAGCCCGTTCGGCAGGGAAGAGACCCAGTACTTC.

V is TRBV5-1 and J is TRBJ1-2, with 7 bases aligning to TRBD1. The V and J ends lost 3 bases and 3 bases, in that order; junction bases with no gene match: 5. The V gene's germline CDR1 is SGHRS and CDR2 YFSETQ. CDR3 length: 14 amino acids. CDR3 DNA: TGCGCCAGCAGCTCGACAGGGATGGACTATGGCTACACCTTC. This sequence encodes CASSSTGMDYGYTF.

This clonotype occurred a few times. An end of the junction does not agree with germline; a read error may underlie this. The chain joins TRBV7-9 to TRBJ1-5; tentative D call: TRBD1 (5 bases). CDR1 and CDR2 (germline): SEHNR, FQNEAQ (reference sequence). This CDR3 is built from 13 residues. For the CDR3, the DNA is TGTGCCAGCAGTAAAGACAGCACTCAGCCCCAGCATTTT. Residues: CASSKDSTQPQHF.

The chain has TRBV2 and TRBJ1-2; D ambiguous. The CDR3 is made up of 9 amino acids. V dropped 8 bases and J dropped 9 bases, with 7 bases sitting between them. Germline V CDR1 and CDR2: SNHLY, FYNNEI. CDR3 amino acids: CASDDSYTF. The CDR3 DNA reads TGTGCCAGCGATGACAGCTACACCTTC.

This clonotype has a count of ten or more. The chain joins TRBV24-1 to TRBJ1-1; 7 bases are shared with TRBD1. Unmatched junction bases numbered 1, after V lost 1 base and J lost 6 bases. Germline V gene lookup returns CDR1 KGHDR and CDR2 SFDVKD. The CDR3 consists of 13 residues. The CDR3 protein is CATSDLGGAEAFF. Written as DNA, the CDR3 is TGTGCCACCAGTGATTTAGGGGGCGCTGAAGCTTTCTTT.

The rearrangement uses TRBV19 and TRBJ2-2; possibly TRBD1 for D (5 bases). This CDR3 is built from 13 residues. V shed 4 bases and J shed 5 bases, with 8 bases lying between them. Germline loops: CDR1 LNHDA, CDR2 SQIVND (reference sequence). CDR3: CASSTQGTGELFF. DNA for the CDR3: TGTGCCAGTAGTACCCAGGGTACCGGGGAGCTGTTTTTT.

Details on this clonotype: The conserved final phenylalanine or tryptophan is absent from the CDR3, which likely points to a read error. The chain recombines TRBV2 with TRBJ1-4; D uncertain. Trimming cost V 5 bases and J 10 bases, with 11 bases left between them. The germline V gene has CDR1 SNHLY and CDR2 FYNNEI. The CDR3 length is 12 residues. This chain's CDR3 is CASSSRQGKLFS. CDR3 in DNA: TGTGCCAGCAGTTCCCGCCAAGGAAAACTGTTTTCT.

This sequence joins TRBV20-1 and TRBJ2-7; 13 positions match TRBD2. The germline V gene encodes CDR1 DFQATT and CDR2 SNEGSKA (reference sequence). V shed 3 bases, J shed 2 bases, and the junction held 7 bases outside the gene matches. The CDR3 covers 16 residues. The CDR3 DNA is TGCAGTGCTAGCGGGACTAGCGGGGCACGCACCTACGAGCAGTACTTC. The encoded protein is CSASGTSGARTYEQYF.

In DNA, the CDR3 is TGTGCCATCCGTGGACGGAACTACGAGCAGTACTTC. It specifies CAIRGRNYEQYF. The chain combines TRBV10-3 with TRBJ2-7, with D unresolved. Germline lookup yields CDR1 ENHRY and CDR2 SYGVKD. Deletions cut 8 bases from V and 3 bases from J, with 11 bases between. This CDR3 region has 12 residues.

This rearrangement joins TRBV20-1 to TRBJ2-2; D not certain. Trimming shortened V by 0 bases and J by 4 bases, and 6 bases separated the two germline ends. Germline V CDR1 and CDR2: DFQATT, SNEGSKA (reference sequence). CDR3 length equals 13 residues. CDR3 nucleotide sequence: TGCAGTGCTAGAGATGGACGCACCGGGGAGCTGTTTTTT. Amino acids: CSARDGRTGELFF.